Listed here are 27 T cell receptor beta chains from one sample, sequenced in a study of T cell changes during pregnancy in multiple sclerosis. Sequenced by immunoSEQ multiplex PCR; TCRdb stores in-frame clones only, minus some. Here the sample spans over 60,000 clones, about 96% being singletons. Specimen: CD8+ T cells from peripheral blood mononuclear cells, collected after pregnancy. These receptors all stem from a female donor with multiple sclerosis, enrolled in a pregnancy study.

The chain combines TRBV9 with TRBJ2-1, with 9 bases that match TRBD2. This CDR3 is built from 17 residues. Germline lookup yields CDR1 SGDLS and CDR2 YYNGEE. Trimming at V came to 0 bases and at J to 2 bases, leaving 6 bases not matched to a gene. For the CDR3, the DNA is TGTGCCAGCAGCGTAGGGGCGGGAGGGCACCCCTACAATGAGCAGTTCTTC. Amino acid sequence: CASSVGAGGHPYNEQFF.

This chain links TRBV27 with TRBJ2-7; a possible D gene is TRBD2 (6 bases). V shed 2 bases and J shed 2 bases, with 16 bases lying between them. The CDR3 is 16 amino acids. Germline values: CDR1 MNHEY, CDR2 SMNVEV (reference sequence). The CDR3 sequence is CASSLLIGSLTYEQYF. For the CDR3, the DNA is TGTGCCAGCAGTTTACTTATCGGGAGCCTCACCTACGAGCAGTACTTC.

This clone showed up just once. The genes are TRBV11-2 and TRBJ2-7; D uncertain. This CDR3 is 16 amino acids long. The V gene's germline CDR1 is SGHAT and CDR2 FQNNGV. The ends were cut back, 2 bases at V and 1 base at J, with 15 bases in the middle. In DNA form, the CDR3 reads TGTGCCAGCAGCTTAATGCCCCGGTCTTATTCCTACGAGCAGTACTTC. The encoded protein is CASSLMPRSYSYEQYF.

The rearrangement joins TRBV9 to TRBJ2-3, with D perhaps TRBD1 (5 bases). Germline V gene lookup returns CDR1 SGDLS and CDR2 YYNGEE. The V gene lost 0 bases and the J gene lost 0 bases, with 8 bases spanning the gap. This CDR3 has 15 residues. Written as DNA, the CDR3 is TGTGCCAGCAGCGTAGCTGGGGCCAGCACAGATACGCAGTATTTT. Translating it yields CASSVAGASTDTQYF.

This chain joins TRBV7-8 and TRBJ2-1; 11 positions match TRBD2. Germline trimming cut 1 base from V and 8 bases from J; bases unmatched to any gene: 7. The CDR3 covers 16 residues. From germline, CDR1 is SGHVS and CDR2 FQNEAQ. As DNA, the CDR3 is TGTGCCAGCAGCTTAGTAGTGACTAGCGGGATCGATGAGCAGTTCTTC. The encoded protein is CASSLVVTSGIDEQFF.

The J gene is TRBJ2-7, the V gene TRBV27, with TRBD2 matching over 10 bases. Germline CDR1 is MNHEY and CDR2 is SMNVEV (reference sequence). The CDR3 is made up of 14 amino acids. With V trimmed by 5 bases and J by 2 bases, 3 bases remained unmatched. CDR3 in DNA: TGTGCCAGCAGTGGGACTAGCGTACCCTACGAGCAGTACTTC. This codes for CASSGTSVPYEQYF.

A single count supports this clone. The V call is TRBV29-1, the J call TRBJ1-2; no clear D gene. V was clipped by 3 bases and J by 5 bases, with 13 bases between them. In germline, CDR1 is SQVTM, CDR2 ANQGSEA. This CDR3 has 13 residues. This chain's CDR3 is CSVETTAGYGYTF. DNA of the CDR3: TGCAGCGTTGAGACCACAGCGGGGTATGGCTACACCTTC.

The chain carries TRBV15 and TRBJ1-1; tentative D call: TRBD1 (5 bases). CDR3 length equals 17 residues. CDR1 is LNHNV, CDR2 YYDKDF, per germline (reference sequence). The V end was cut by 0 bases, the J end by 0 bases, with 14 bases between. CDR3: CATSREGGFGMNTEAFF. Written as DNA, the CDR3 is TGTGCCACCAGCAGAGAGGGGGGTTTTGGGATGAACACTGAAGCTTTCTTT.

The V call is TRBV7-9, the J call TRBJ2-7; TRBD1 matches 7 bases. Germline trimming cut 5 bases from V and 6 bases from J; bases unmatched to any gene: 1. Germline V CDR1 and CDR2: SEHNR, FQNEAQ (reference sequence). The CDR3 has 11 residues. This CDR3 is CASSPGGEQYF. The CDR3 DNA reads TGTGCCAGCAGCCCAGGGGGCGAGCAGTACTTC. Based on the CDR3 plus reference TRBV7-9 and TRBJ2-7, the full variable domain is DTGVSQNPRHKITKRGQNVTFRCDPISEHNRLYWYRQTLGQGPEFLTYFQNEAQLEKSRLLSDRFSAERPKGSFSTLEIQRTEQGDSAMYLCASSPGGEQYFGPGTRLTVT.

The chain couples TRBV4-3 to TRBJ2-3, with unresolved D. The CDR3 runs to 14 residues. The germline V gene encodes CDR1 LGHNA and CDR2 YSLEER. V dropped 1 base and J dropped 4 bases, with 9 bases sitting between them. CDR3 amino acids: CASSQARLADTQYF. The DNA of the CDR3 is TGCGCCAGCAGCCAAGCCCGGTTAGCAGATACGCAGTATTTT.

The V and J genes are TRBV7-9 and TRBJ2-5, with D maybe TRBD1 (5 bases). Trimming stripped 1 base from V and 5 bases from J, with 11 bases between. Germline-derived CDR1 and CDR2 are SEHNR and FQNEAQ (reference sequence). This CDR3 comprises 14 residues. CDR3 amino acids: CASSLEGSVETQYF. The CDR3 DNA reads as TGTGCCAGCAGCTTAGAGGGGTCCGTCGAGACCCAGTACTTC.

The V gene is TRBV4-2, the J gene TRBJ2-7; unclear D gene. Per the germline V gene, CDR1 is LGHNA and CDR2 is YNFKEQ. The length of the CDR3 is 13 residues. Trimming took off 5 bases at V and 3 bases at J, with 11 bases between the two ends. As DNA, the CDR3 is TGTGCCAGCAGCGCTCAGGTGGTCTACGAGCAGTACTTC. Its translation: CASSAQVVYEQYF.

The chain uses TRBV5-6 and TRBJ2-7; D is perhaps TRBD2 (5 bases). Trimming pared 1 base from V and 3 bases from J, leaving 11 bases between. The length of the CDR3 is 14 residues. Germline CDR1 is SGHDT and CDR2 is YYEEEE. The CDR3 protein is CASSLSGNSYEQYF. The CDR3 nucleotides are TGTGCCAGCAGCTTGTCCGGGAACAGCTACGAGCAGTACTTC.

The rearrangement links TRBV18 to TRBJ1-1; D is ambiguous. The CDR3 covers 15 residues. V gave up 6 bases and J gave up 1 base, with 15 bases separating them. In germline, CDR1 is KGHSH, CDR2 LQKENI. CDR3 nucleotide sequence: TGTGCCAGCTCCCCTGAATTTTCGGGGAACACTGAAGCTTTCTTT. It encodes CASSPEFSGNTEAFF.

V gene TRBV14 combines with J gene TRBJ2-7; maybe TRBD2 (5 bases). In germline, CDR1 is SGHDN, CDR2 FVKESK. The CDR3 is 17 amino acids. Deletions cut 5 bases from V and 2 bases from J, with 22 bases between. As DNA, the CDR3 is TGTGCCAGCAGCGAAAGGGCCTTGGGAGTGGTGACCTACGAGCAGTACTTC. The encoded protein is CASSERALGVVTYEQYF. Filled out from reference TRBV14 and TRBJ2-7, the complete variable domain reads EAGVTQFPSHSVIEKGQTVTLRCDPISGHDNLYWYRRVMGKEIKFLLHFVKESKQDESGMPNNRFLAERTGGTYSTLKVQPAELEDSGVYFCASSERALGVVTYEQYFGPGTRLTVT.

The V and J genes are TRBV28 and TRBJ1-3; D gene unclear. Germline loops: CDR1 MDHEN, CDR2 SYDVKM. V was trimmed by 4 bases and J by 2 bases, leaving 15 bases between them. The CDR3 runs to 16 residues. Here the CDR3 reads CASSSLQSNPGNTIYF. The DNA for the CDR3 is TGTGCCAGCAGTTCATTACAGAGCAACCCTGGAAACACCATATATTTT.

In nucleotides, the CDR3 is TGTGCCATCGGTAGCGGGAGGGAGACAGATACGCAGTATTTT. This sequence encodes CAIGSGRETDTQYF. The chain links TRBV6-4 to TRBJ2-3, with 11 nucleotides matching TRBD2. The CDR3 is 14 residues long. CDR1 and CDR2 (germline): MRHNA, SNTAGT. V trimming: 10 bases; J trimming: 3 bases; junction bases outside the gene matches: 6.

This CDR3 is CASSLGVDYSFAKNIQYF. CDR3 bases: TGTGCCAGCAGTCTCGGGGTGGACTACTCCTTCGCCAAAAACATTCAGTACTTC. This chain connects TRBV7-9 to TRBJ2-4, with D tentatively TRBD2 (6 bases). There are 18 residues in the CDR3. The germline V and J ends were trimmed by 6 bases and 1 base, with 22 bases remaining between them. From germline, CDR1 is SEHNR and CDR2 FQNEAQ (reference sequence).

The rearrangement links TRBV19 to TRBJ1-1; no firm D call. Trimming removed 2 bases from V and 1 base from J, with 8 bases in between. Looked up from germline, CDR1 is LNHDA and CDR2 is SQIVND (reference sequence). The CDR3 is 14 residues long. CDR3: CASSISAGNTEAFF. The CDR3, as DNA: TGTGCCAGTAGTATATCTGCAGGGAACACTGAAGCTTTCTTT.

V gene TRBV4-3 combines with J gene TRBJ1-2; the D is unclear. This CDR3 is 15 amino acids long. Germline V gene data show CDR1 as LGHNA and CDR2 as YSLEER. Trimming stripped 0 bases from V and 4 bases from J, with 12 bases between. The CDR3 sequence is CASSQESEFSYGYTF. CDR3 sequence (DNA): TGCGCCAGCAGCCAAGAATCCGAGTTTTCCTATGGCTACACCTTC.

This sequence joins TRBV28 and TRBJ1-4; D unresolved. This CDR3 spans 15 amino acids. The V end lost 3 bases, the J end lost 7 bases, and 15 bases lay between the germline ends. Germline V gene data show CDR1 as MDHEN and CDR2 as SYDVKM. CDR3 protein: CASSFPYIGSEKLFF. In DNA form, the CDR3 reads TGTGCCAGCAGTTTTCCTTATATCGGGAGTGAAAAACTGTTTTTT.

In this sample, this clone turned up once. The chain links TRBV9 to TRBJ1-1; 10 nucleotides agree with TRBD1. In germline, CDR1 is SGDLS, CDR2 YYNGEE. The CDR3 runs to 14 residues. V gave up 4 bases and J gave up 11 bases; unmatched junction bases: 11. CDR3 in amino acids: CASSSTGTGASAFF. CDR3 nucleotides: TGTGCCAGCAGCTCAACCGGGACAGGGGCGTCGGCTTTCTTT.

This clone was observed a few times. The J gene is TRBJ1-1, the V gene TRBV20-1, with unresolved D. Deletions cut 4 bases from V and 7 bases from J, with 10 bases between. Per germline, CDR1 DFQATT and CDR2 SNEGSKA (reference sequence). The CDR3 spans 11 residues. DNA of the CDR3: TGCAGTGCTAAAGTCGGGAATGAAGCTTTCTTT. Amino acid sequence: CSAKVGNEAFF.

The rearrangement joins TRBV5-4 to TRBJ2-7; unclear D gene. This CDR3 is built from 11 residues. V was shortened by 3 bases and J by 4 bases, with 5 bases between the two germline ends. From germline, CDR1 is SGHNT and CDR2 YYREEE (reference sequence). CDR3 region: CASSSGYEQYF. In DNA, the CDR3 is TGTGCCAGCAGCTCCGGGTACGAGCAGTACTTC.

The chain recombines TRBV7-9 with TRBJ1-2; TRBD1 is a possible D gene (6 bases). Deletions cut 5 bases from V and 4 bases from J, with 11 bases between. The CDR3 is made up of 13 amino acids. Germline assignment: CDR1 SEHNR and CDR2 FQNEAQ (reference sequence). The CDR3 region is CASSISDSYGYTF. In DNA, the CDR3 is TGTGCCAGCAGCATATCGGACAGCTATGGCTACACCTTC.

Worth noting for this clone: Germline is not matched at one junction end, which may reflect a read error. The chain couples TRBV7-7 to TRBJ2-7, with 8 bases identical to TRBD2. This CDR3 has 13 residues. Germline V gene sequence: CDR1 SSHAT, CDR2 FNYEAQ (reference sequence). CDR3 in amino acids: CASSVRGGSEQYF. The CDR3 bases are TGTGCTAGCAGCGTCCGCGGGGGGTCCGAGCAGTACTTC.

The rearrangement joins TRBV14 to TRBJ2-3, with D possibly TRBD1 on 6 matching bases. The CDR3 sequence is 14 residues long. V was clipped by 7 bases and J by 0 bases, with 11 bases between them. Germline assignment: CDR1 SGHDN and CDR2 FVKESK. The DNA for the CDR3 is TGTGCCAGCATTCAGGGGCTGAGCACAGATACGCAGTATTTT. Protein: CASIQGLSTDTQYF.